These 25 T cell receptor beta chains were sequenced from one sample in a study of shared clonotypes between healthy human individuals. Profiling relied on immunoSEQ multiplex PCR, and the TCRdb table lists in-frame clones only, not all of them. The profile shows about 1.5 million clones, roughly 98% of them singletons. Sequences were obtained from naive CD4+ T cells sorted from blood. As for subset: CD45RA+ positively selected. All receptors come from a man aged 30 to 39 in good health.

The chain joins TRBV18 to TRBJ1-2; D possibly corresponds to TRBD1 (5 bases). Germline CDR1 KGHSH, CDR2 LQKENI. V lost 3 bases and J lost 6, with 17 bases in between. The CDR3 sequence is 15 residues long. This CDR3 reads CASSPSGAGLDGYTF. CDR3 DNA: TGTGCCAGCTCACCCTCCGGGGCAGGGTTAGATGGCTACACCTTC.

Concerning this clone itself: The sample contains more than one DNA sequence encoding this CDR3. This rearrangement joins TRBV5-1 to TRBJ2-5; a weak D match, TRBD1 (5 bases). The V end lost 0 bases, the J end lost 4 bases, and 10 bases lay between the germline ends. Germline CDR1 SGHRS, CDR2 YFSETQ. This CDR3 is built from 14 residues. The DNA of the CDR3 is TGCGCCAGCAGCTTGGAAGGGGTAGGAGAGACCCAGTACTTC. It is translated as CASSLEGVGETQYF.

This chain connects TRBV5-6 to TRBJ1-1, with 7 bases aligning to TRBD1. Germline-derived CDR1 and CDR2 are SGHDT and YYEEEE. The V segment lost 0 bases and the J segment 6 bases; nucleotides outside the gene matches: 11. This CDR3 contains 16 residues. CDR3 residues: CASSLVGAGGLPEAFF. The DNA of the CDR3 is TGTGCCAGCAGCTTGGTCGGGGCAGGGGGTTTGCCTGAAGCTTTCTTT. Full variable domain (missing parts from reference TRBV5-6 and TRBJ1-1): DAGVTQSPTHLIKTRGQQVTLRCSPKSGHDTVSWYQQALGQGPQFIFQYYEEEERQRGNFPDRFSGHQFPNYSSELNVNALLLGDSALYLCASSLVGAGGLPEAFFGQGTRLTVV.

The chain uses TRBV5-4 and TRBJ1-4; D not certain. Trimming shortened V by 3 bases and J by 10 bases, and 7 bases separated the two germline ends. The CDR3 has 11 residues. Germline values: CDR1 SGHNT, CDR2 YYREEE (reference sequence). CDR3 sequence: CASSSGPKLFF. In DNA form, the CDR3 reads TGTGCCAGCAGCTCCGGGCCAAAACTGTTTTTT.

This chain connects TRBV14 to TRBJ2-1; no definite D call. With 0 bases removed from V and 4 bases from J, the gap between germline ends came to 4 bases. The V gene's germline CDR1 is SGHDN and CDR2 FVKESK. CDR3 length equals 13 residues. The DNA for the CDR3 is TGTGCCAGCAGCCAAGAGCGTTACAATGAGCAGTTCTTC. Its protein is CASSQERYNEQFF. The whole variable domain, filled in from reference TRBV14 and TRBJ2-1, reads EAGVTQFPSHSVIEKGQTVTLRCDPISGHDNLYWYRRVMGKEIKFLLHFVKESKQDESGMPNNRFLAERTGGTYSTLKVQPAELEDSGVYFCASSQERYNEQFFGPGTRLTVL.

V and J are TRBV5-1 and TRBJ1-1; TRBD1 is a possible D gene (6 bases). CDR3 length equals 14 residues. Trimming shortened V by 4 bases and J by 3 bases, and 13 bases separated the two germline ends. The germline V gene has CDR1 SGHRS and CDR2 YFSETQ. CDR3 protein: CASSTGLLDTEAFF. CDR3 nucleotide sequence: TGCGCCAGCAGCACAGGGCTGTTGGACACTGAAGCTTTCTTT. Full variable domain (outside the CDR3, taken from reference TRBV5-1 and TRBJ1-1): KAGVTQTPRYLIKTRGQQVTLSCSPISGHRSVSWYQQTPGQGLQFLFEYFSETQRNKGNFPGRFSGRQFSNSRSEMNVSTLELGDSALYLCASSTGLLDTEAFFGQGTRLTVV.

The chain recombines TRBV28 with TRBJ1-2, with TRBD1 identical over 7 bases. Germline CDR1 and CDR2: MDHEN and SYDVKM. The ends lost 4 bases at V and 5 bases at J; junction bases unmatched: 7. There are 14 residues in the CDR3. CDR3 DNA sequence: TGTGCCAGCAGTTCAACCGGGACAGCTTATGGCTACACCTTC. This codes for CASSSTGTAYGYTF.

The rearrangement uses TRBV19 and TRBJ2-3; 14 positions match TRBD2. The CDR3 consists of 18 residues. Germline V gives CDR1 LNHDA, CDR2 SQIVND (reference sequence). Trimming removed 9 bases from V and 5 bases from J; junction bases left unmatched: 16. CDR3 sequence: CASPPGGRGTSGRDTQYF. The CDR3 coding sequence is TGTGCCAGCCCACCTGGGGGACGCGGGACTAGCGGGAGAGATACGCAGTATTTT. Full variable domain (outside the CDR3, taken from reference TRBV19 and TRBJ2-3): DGGITQSPKYLFRKEGQNVTLSCEQNLNHDAMYWYRQDPGQGLRLIYYSQIVNDFQKGDIAEGYSVSREKKESFPLTVTSAQKNPTAFYLCASPPGGRGTSGRDTQYFGPGTRLTVL.

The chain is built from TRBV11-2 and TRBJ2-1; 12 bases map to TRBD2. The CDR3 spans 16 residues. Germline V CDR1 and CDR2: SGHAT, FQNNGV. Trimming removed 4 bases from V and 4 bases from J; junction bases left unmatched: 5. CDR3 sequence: CASSSTTSGRYNEQFF. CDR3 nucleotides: TGTGCCAGCAGCTCAACAACTAGCGGGAGGTACAATGAGCAGTTCTTC.

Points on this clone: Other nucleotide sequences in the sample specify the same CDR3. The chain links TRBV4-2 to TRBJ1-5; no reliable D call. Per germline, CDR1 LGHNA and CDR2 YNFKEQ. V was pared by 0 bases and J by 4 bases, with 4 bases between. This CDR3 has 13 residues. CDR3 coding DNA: TGTGCCAGCAGCCAAGATCCGAATCAGCCCCAGCATTTT. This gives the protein CASSQDPNQPQHF.

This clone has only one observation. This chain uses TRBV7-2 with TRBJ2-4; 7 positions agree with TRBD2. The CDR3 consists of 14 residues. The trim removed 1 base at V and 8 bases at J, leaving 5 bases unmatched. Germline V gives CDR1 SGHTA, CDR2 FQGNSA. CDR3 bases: TGTGCCAGCAGCTTAGGGTCTAGCGGAGACATTCAGTACTTC. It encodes CASSLGSSGDIQYF. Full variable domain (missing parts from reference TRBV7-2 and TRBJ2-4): GAGVSQSPSNKVTEKGKDVELRCDPISGHTALYWYRQSLGQGLEFLIYFQGNSAPDKSGLPSDRFSAERTGGSVSTLTIQRTQQEDSAVYLCASSLGSSGDIQYFGAGTRLSVL.

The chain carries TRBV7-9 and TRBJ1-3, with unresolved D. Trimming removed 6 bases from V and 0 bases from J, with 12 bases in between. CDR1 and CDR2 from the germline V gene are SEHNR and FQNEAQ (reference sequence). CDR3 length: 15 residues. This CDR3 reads CASRSTLLSGNTIYF. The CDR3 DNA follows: TGTGCCAGCAGATCCACACTCCTCTCTGGAAACACCATATATTTT.

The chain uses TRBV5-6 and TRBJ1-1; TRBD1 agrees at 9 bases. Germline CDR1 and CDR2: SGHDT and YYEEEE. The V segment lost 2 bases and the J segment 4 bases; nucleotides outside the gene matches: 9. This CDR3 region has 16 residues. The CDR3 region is CASSFLQDRGVTEAFF. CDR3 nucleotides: TGTGCCAGCAGCTTTTTACAGGACAGGGGAGTCACTGAAGCTTTCTTT.

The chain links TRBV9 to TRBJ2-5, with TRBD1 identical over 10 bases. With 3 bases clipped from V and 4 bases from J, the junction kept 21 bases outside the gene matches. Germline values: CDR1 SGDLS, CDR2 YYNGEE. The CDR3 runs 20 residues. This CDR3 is CASSGVGTGEVWFGAETQYF. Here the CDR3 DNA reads TGTGCCAGCAGCGGAGTGGGGACAGGGGAAGTCTGGTTCGGGGCAGAGACCCAGTACTTC. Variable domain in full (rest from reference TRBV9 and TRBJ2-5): DSGVTQTPKHLITATGQRVTLRCSPRSGDLSVYWYQQSLDQGLQFLIQYYNGEERAKGNILERFSAQQFPDLHSELNLSSLELGDSALYFCASSGVGTGEVWFGAETQYFGPGTRLLVL.

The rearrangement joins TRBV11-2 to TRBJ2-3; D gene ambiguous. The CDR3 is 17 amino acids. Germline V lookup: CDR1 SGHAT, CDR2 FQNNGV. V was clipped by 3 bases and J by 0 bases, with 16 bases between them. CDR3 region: CASSFSTSGSSTDTQYF. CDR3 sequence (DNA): TGTGCCAGCAGCTTTTCGACCTCAGGATCTAGCACAGATACGCAGTATTTT.

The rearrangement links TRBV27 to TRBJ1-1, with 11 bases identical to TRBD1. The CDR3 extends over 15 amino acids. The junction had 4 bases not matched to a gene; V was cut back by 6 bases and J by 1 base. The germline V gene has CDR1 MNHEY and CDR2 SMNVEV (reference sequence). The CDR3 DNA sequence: TGTGCCAGCAGAAGGACAGGGGGCCAGAACACTGAAGCTTTCTTT. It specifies CASRRTGGQNTEAFF.

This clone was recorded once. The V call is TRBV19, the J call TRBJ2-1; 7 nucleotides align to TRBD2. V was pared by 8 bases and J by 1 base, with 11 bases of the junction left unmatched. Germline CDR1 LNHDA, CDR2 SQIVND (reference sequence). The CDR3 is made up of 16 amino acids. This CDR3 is CASRGERLPSYNEQFF. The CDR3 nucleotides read TGTGCCAGTCGGGGGGAACGGTTACCTTCCTACAATGAGCAGTTCTTC.

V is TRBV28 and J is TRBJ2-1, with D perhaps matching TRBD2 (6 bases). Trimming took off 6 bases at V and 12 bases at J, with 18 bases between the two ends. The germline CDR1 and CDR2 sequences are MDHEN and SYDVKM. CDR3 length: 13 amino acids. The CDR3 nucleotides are TGTGCCAGCAGACCCGGGACTGTTGGGGGGCAGTTCTTC. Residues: CASRPGTVGGQFF.

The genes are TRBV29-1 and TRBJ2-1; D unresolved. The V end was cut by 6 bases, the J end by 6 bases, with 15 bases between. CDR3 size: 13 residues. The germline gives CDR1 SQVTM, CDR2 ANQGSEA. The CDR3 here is CSVDLRNGNEQFF. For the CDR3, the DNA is TGCAGCGTGGATCTTCGGAACGGCAATGAGCAGTTCTTC.

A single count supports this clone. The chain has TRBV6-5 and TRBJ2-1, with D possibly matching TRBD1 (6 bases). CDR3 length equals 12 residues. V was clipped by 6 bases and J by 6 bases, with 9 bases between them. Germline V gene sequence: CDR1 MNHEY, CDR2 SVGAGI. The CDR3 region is CASRDRPNEQFF. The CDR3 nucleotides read TGTGCCAGCAGGGACAGACCCAATGAGCAGTTCTTC.

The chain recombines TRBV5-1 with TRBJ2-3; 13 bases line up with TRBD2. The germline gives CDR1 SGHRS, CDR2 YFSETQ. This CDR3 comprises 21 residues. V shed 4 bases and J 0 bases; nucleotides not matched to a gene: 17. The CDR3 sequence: CASSPPGLAGRLTPSTDTQYF. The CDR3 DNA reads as TGCGCCAGCAGCCCTCCGGGACTAGCGGGAAGGCTAACCCCTAGCACAGATACGCAGTATTTT.

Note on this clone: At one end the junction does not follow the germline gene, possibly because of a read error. The CDR3 DNA is TGCTTTACCCCCCGGGACTCCCACACAGATACGCAGTATTTT. This gives the protein CFTPRDSHTDTQYF. The genes are TRBV27 and TRBJ2-3; perhaps TRBD2 as D (6 bases). From germline, CDR1 is MNHEY and CDR2 SMNVEV (reference sequence). The CDR3 contains 14 residues.

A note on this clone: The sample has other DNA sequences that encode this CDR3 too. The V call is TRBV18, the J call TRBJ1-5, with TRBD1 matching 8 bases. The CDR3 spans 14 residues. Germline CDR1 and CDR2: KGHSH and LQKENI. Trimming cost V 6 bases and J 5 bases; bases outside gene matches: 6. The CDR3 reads CASSLDRVDQPQHF. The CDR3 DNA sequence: TGTGCCAGCTCCCTGGACAGGGTTGATCAGCCCCAGCATTTT.

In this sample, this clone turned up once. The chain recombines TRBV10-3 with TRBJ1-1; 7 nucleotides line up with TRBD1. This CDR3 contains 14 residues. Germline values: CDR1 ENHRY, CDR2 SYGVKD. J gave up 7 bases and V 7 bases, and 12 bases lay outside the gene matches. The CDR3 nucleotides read TGTGCCATCACTAGACTTAGGGGGCAGGGTGAAGCTTTCTTT. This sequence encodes CAITRLRGQGEAFF.

CDR3 protein: CSVEDTGTGNNYEQYF. DNA for the CDR3: TGCAGCGTTGAAGACACCGGGACAGGGAACAACTACGAGCAGTACTTC. The chain carries TRBV29-1 and TRBJ2-7; 9 positions match TRBD1. V lost 0 bases and J lost 3; bases outside the gene matches: 9. The germline V gene has CDR1 SQVTM and CDR2 ANQGSEA. This CDR3 contains 16 residues.